The entry that follows covers one TCR beta chain sequence. CDR1 is MNHEY, CDR2 SMNVEV, per germline (reference sequence). The CDR3 totals 16 residues. V shed 3 bases, J shed 3 bases, and the junction held 11 bases outside the gene matches. In the original analysis: Estimation of nucleated cell counts was performed using reference gene primer amplification. The data were produced by immunoSEQ multiplex PCR, yet TCRdb's version contains in-frame clones alone and is incomplete. D and trimming were read from the DNA, whereas the V and J calls and clone size are those reported in that table. Of under 250,000 clones listed, about 94% are singletons. The sample comes from a study of blood T cell repertoires in COVID-19. Study in general: The study drew acute and convalescent COVID-19 samples from the United States, Italy and Spain. Nucleic acid was either cDNA or gDNA, and it came from T cells, B-cell-depleted T cells, or PBMCs.

This TCR derives from a man in his fifties or sixties with COVID-19, enrolled during active disease. The J gene is TRBJ2-7, the V gene TRBV27; 7 positions agree with TRBD1. The sample taken for sequencing was peripheral blood. The CDR3 sequence: CASSLLGGDSLYEQYF. The CDR3 coding sequence is TGTGCCAGCAGTTTGTTGGGTGGGGACAGTCTCTACGAGCAGTACTTC.